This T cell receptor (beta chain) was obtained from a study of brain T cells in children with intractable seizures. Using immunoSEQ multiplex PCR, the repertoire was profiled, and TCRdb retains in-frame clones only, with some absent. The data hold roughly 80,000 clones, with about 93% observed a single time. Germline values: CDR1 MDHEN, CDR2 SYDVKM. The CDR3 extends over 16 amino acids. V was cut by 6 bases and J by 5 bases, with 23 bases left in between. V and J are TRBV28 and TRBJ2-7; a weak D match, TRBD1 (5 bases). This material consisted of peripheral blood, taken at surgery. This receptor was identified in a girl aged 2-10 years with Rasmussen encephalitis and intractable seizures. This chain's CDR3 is CASSNPRQWFIHEQYF. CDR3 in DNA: TGTGCCAGCAGCAACCCCCGACAGTGGTTCATCCACGAGCAGTACTTC.